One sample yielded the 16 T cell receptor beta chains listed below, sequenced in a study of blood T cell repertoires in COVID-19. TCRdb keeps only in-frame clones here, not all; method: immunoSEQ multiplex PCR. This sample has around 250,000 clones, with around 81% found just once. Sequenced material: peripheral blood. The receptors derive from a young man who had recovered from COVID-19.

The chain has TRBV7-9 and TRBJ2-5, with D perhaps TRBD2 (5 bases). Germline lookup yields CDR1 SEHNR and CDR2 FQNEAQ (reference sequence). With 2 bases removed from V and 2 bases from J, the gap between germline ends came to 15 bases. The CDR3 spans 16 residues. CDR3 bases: TGTGCCAGCAGCTTATCCTGGCGTTCGGGGCAAGAGACCCAGTACTTC. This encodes CASSLSWRSGQETQYF.

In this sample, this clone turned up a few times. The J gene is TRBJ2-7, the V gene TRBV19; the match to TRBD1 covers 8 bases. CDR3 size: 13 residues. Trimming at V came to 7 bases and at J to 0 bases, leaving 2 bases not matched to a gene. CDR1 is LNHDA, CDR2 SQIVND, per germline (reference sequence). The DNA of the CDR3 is TGTGCCAGTACCGGGACAGGCTCCTACGAGCAGTACTTC. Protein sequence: CASTGTGSYEQYF.

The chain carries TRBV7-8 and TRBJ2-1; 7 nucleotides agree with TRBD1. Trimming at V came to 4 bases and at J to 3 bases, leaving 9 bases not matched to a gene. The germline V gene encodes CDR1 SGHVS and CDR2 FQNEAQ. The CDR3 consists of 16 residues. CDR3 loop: CASSSSRGLGYNEQFF. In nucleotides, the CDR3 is TGTGCCAGCAGCTCCTCGAGGGGGCTAGGCTACAATGAGCAGTTCTTC. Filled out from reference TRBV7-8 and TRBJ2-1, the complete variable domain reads GAGVSQSPRYKVAKRGQDVALRCDPISGHVSLFWYQQALGQGPEFLTYFQNEAQLDKSGLPSDRFFAERPEGSVSTLKIQRTQQEDSAVYLCASSSSRGLGYNEQFFGPGTRLTVL.

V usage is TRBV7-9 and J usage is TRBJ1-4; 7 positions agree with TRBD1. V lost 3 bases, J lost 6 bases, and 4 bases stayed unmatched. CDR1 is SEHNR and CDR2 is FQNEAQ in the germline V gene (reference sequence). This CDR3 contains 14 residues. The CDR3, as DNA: TGTGCCAGCAGCTTGGTCGGGACAGATGAAAAACTGTTTTTT. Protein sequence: CASSLVGTDEKLFF.

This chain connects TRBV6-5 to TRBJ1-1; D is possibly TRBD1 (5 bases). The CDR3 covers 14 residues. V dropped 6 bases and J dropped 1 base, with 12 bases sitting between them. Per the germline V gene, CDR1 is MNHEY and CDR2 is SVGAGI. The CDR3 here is CASRKGEPNTEAFF. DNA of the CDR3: TGTGCCAGCAGGAAAGGGGAACCGAACACTGAAGCTTTCTTT.

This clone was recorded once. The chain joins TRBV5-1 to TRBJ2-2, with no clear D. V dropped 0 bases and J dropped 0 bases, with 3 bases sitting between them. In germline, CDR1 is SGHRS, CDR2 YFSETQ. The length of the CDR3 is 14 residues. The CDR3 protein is CASSLEPNTGELFF. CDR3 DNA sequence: TGCGCCAGCAGCTTGGAGCCGAACACCGGGGAGCTGTTTTTT.

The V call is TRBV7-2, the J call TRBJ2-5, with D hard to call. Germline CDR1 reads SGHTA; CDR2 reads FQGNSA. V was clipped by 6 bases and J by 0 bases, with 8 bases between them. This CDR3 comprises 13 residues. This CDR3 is CASRSRDQETQYF. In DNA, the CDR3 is TGTGCCAGCAGGTCTCGGGACCAAGAGACCCAGTACTTC. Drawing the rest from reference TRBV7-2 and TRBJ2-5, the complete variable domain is GAGVSQSPSNKVTEKGKDVELRCDPISGHTALYWYRQSLGQGLEFLIYFQGNSAPDKSGLPSDRFSAERTGGSVSTLTIQRTQQEDSAVYLCASRSRDQETQYFGPGTRLLVL.

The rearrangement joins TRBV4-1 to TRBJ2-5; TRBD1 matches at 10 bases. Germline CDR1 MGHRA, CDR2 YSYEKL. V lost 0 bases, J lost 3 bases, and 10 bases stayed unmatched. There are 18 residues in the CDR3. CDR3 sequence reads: CASSQERTGGMTEETQYF. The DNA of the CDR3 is TGCGCCAGCAGCCAAGAGCGGACAGGGGGTATGACGGAAGAGACCCAGTACTTC.

In DNA, the CDR3 is TGCAGCGTTCGAGAGGAAGAGCAGTTCTTC. Its protein product is CSVREEEQFF. The V call is TRBV29-1, the J call TRBJ2-1; D remains ambiguous. CDR1 is SQVTM and CDR2 is ANQGSEA in the germline V gene. Trimming took 5 bases from V and 10 from J, leaving 9 bases between them. The CDR3 contains 10 residues.

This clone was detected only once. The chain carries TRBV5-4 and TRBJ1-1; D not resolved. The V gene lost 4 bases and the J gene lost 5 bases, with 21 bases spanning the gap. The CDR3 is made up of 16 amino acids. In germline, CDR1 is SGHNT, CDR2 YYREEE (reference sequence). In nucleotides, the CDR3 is TGTGCCAGCAGCCCGACGACTCGGCGGGTAGGAACTGAAGCTTTCTTT. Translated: CASSPTTRRVGTEAFF.

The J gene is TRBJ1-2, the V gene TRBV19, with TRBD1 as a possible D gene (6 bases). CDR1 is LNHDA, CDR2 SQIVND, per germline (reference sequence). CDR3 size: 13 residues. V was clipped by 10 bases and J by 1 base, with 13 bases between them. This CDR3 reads CATTGQSNYGYTF. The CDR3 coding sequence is TGTGCCACCACAGGGCAGAGTAACTATGGCTACACCTTC.

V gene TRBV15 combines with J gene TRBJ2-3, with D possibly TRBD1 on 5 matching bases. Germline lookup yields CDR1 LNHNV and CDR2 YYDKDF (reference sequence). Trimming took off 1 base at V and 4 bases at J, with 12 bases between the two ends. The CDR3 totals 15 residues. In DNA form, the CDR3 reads TGTGCCACCAGCAGAGCCCCAGGGTCTGCAGATACGCAGTATTTT. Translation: CATSRAPGSADTQYF. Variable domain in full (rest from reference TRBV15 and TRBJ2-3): DAMVIQNPRYQVTQFGKPVTLSCSQTLNHNVMYWYQQKSSQAPKLLFHYYDKDFNNEADTPDNFQSRRPNTSFCFLDIRSPGLGDTAMYLCATSRAPGSADTQYFGPGTRLTVL.

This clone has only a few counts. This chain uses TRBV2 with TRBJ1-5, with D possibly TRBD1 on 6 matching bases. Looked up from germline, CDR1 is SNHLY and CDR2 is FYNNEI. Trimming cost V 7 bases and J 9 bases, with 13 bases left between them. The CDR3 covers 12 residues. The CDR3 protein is CASMGHRGPQHF. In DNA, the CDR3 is TGTGCCAGCATGGGACACCGAGGGCCCCAGCATTTT.

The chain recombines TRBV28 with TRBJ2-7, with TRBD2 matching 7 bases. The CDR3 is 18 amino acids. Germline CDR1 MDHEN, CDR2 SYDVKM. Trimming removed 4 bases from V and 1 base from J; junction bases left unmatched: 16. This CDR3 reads CASSSGGMGGYLSYEQYV. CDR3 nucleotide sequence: TGTGCCAGCAGTTCCGGTGGTATGGGGGGGTATTTATCCTACGAGCAGTACGTC.

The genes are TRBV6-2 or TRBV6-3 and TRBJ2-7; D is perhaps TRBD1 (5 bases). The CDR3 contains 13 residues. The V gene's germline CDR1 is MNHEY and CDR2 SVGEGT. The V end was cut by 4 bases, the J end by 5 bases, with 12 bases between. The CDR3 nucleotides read TGTGCCAGCAGTTTGGCAGGGAAGCACGAGCAGTACTTC. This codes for CASSLAGKHEQYF.

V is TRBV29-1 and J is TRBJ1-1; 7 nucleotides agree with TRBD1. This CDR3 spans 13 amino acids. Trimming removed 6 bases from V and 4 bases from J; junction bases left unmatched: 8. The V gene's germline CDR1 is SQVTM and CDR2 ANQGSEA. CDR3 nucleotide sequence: TGCAGCGTGTGCAGGGGGTCGGCCACTGAAGCTTTCTTT. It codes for CSVCRGSATEAFF.